This T cell receptor beta chain was captured in a study of blood T cell repertoires in COVID-19. Turning to the study itself: Italy, Spain and the United States were the sources of the convalescent and acute COVID-19 samples. In each case, the material was cDNA or gDNA derived from T cells, B-cell-depleted T cells, or PBMCs.

Profiled with immunoSEQ multiplex PCR; TCRdb holds only in-frame clones, not every one. The data show over 140,000 clones, 60% to 80% seen once. This clone was seen more than once but under ten times. The TCR comes from a woman aged 45-59 years with active or convalescent COVID-19. Sequencing used peripheral blood.

The CDR3 protein is CASSTQGYNQPQHF. The DNA for the CDR3 is TGTGCCAGTAGTACTCAGGGATACAATCAGCCCCAGCATTTT. The chain combines TRBV19 with TRBJ1-5; D is perhaps TRBD1 (5 bases). Germline V gives CDR1 LNHDA, CDR2 SQIVND (reference sequence). The CDR3 length is 14 residues. V was trimmed by 4 bases and J by 3 bases, leaving 10 bases between them. Complete variable domain (other parts from reference TRBV19 and TRBJ1-5): DGGITQSPKYLFRKEGQNVTLSCEQNLNHDAMYWYRQDPGQGLRLIYYSQIVNDFQKGDIAEGYSVSREKKESFPLTVTSAQKNPTAFYLCASSTQGYNQPQHFGDGTRLSIL.